This TCR beta chain was recorded in a study of molecular identifiers for immune sequencing clone quantification. Points from the study as a whole: Spiked Jurkat TCR RNA from one cell was reportedly detectable among around 960,000 naive cells.

Note on this clonotype: Its specificity is unknown. It may be a read error: a sequence one base away is much more abundant.

Each library that profiled naive CD8 cells came from roughly 20,000 to 1,000,000 sorted cells with 10%, 30% or 50% RNA. TCRdb redid the calling of the PCR reads with MiXCR, one entry per CDR3 protein. In the table there are around 300,000 distinct CDR3 sequences, roughly 24% of which are singletons. The CDR3 totals 14 residues. Per germline, CDR1 GTSNPN and CDR2 SVGIG (reference sequence). The clonotype comes from a human donor in good health. Some libraries in this study had Jurkat cell RNA spiked in. The sequenced material came from naive CD8+ T cells from blood, with Jurkat cell RNA spiked in. Subset noted: FACS-sorted CD8+CD4-CCR7+CD45RA+ naive T cells. V usage is TRBV30 and J usage is TRBJ1-5; D is possibly TRBD1 (5 bases). The CDR3 spells CAWSFGGTNQPQLF. CDR3 DNA: TGTGCCTGGAGTTTCGGAGGGACGAATCAGCCCCAGCTTTTT.